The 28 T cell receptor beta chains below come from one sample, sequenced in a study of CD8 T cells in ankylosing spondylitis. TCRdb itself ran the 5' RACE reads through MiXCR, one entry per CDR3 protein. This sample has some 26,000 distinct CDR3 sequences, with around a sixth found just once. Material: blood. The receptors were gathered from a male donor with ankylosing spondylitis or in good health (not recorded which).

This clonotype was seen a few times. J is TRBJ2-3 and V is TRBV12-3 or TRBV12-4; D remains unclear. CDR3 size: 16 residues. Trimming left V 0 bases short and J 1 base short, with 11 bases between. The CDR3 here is CASSLARGSRTDTQYF. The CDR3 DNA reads TGTGCCAGCAGTTTAGCGCGCGGCTCGCGCACAGATACGCAGTATTTT.

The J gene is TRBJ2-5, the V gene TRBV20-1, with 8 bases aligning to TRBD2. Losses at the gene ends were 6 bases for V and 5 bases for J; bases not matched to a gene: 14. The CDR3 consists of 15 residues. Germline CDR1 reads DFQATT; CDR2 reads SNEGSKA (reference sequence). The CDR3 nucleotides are TGCAGTGCGCAACCGGGACTAGTCCGGGACGAGACCCAGTACTTC. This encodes CSAQPGLVRDETQYF.

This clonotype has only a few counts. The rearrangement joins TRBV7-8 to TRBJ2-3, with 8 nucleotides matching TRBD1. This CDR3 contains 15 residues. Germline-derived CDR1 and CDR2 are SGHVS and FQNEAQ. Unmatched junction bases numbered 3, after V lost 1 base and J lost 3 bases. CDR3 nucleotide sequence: TGTGCCAGCAGCTTAGACAGGGGGAGGACAGATACGCAGTATTTT. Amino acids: CASSLDRGRTDTQYF.

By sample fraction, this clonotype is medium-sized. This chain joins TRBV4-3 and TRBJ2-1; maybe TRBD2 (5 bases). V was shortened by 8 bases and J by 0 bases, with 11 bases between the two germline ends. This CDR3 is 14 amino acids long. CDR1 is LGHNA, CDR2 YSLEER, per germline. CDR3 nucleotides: TGCGCCAGCGGCTGGGCGGGCTCCTACAATGAGCAGTTCTTC. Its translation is CASGWAGSYNEQFF.

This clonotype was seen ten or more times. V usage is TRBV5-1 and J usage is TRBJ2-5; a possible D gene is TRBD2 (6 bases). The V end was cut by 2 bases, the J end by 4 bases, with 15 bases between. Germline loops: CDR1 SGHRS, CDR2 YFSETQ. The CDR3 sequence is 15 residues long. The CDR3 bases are TGCGCCAGCAGCTTCGGCGGGACGACAACAGAGACCCAGTACTTC. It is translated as CASSFGGTTTETQYF.

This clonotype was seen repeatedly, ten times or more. The CDR3 loop reads CASSYRRGEQYF. CDR3 DNA sequence: TGTGCCAGCAGTTACAGACGGGGCGAGCAGTACTTC. The chain couples TRBV6-5 to TRBJ2-7; possible D gene TRBD2, 5 bases. The germline CDR1 and CDR2 sequences are MNHEY and SVGAGI. V lost 2 bases and J 6 bases, leaving 8 bases between the germline ends. The CDR3 covers 12 residues.

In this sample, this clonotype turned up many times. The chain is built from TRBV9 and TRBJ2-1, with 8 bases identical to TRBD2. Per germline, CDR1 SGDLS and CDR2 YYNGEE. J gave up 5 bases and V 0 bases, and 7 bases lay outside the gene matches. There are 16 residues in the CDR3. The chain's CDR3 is CASSVAPGGGNNEQFF. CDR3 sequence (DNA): TGTGCCAGCAGCGTAGCTCCGGGAGGGGGGAACAATGAGCAGTTCTTC. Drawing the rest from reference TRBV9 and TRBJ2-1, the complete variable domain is DSGVTQTPKHLITATGQRVTLRCSPRSGDLSVYWYQQSLDQGLQFLIQYYNGEERAKGNILERFSAQQFPDLHSELNLSSLELGDSALYFCASSVAPGGGNNEQFFGPGTRLTVL.

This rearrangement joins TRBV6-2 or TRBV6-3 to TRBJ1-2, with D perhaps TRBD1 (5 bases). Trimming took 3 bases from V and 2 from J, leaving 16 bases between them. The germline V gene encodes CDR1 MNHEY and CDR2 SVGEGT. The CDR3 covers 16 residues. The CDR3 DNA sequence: TGTGCCAGCAGTTATAGTTCGCGGACAAACAACTATGGCTACACCTTC. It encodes CASSYSSRTNNYGYTF.

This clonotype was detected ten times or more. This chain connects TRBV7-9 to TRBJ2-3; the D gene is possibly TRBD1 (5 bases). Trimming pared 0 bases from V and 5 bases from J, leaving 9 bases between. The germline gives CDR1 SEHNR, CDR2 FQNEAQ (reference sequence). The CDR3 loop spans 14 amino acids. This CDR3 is CASSLAQGGDTQYF. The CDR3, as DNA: TGTGCCAGCAGCTTAGCGCAGGGCGGAGATACGCAGTATTTT.

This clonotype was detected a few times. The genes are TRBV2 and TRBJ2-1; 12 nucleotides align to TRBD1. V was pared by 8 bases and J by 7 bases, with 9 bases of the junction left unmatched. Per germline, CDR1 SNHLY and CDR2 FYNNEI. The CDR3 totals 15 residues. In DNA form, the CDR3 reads TGTGCCAGCCGTCGGGGACAGGGGGCTGAGAATGAGCAGTTCTTC. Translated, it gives CASRRGQGAENEQFF.

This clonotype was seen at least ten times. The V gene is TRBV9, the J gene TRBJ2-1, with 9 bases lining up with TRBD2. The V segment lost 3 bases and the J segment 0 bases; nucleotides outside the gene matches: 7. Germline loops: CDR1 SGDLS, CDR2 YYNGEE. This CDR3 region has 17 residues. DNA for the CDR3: TGTGCCAGCAGCGCCGGAGTACTAGCGGGCTCCTACAATGAGCAGTTCTTC. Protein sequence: CASSAGVLAGSYNEQFF.

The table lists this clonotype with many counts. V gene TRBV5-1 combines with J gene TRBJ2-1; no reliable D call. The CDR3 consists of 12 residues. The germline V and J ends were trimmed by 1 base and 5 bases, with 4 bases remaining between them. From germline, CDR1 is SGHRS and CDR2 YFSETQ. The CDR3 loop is CASSLTNNEQFF. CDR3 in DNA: TGCGCCAGCAGCTTGACAAACAATGAGCAGTTCTTC.

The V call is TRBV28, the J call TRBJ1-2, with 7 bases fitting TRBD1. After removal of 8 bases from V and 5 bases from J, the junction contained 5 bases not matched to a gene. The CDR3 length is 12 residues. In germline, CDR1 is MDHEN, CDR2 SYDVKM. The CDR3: CASRQGGYGYTF. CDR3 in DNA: TGTGCCAGCCGACAGGGTGGGTATGGCTACACCTTC.

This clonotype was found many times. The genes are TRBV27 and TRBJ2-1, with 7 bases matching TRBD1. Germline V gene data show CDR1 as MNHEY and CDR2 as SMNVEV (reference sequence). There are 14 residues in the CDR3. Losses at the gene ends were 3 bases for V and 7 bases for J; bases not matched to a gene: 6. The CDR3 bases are TGTGCCAGCAGTTTCGACAGGGTCCGGAATGAGCAGTTCTTC. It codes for CASSFDRVRNEQFF.

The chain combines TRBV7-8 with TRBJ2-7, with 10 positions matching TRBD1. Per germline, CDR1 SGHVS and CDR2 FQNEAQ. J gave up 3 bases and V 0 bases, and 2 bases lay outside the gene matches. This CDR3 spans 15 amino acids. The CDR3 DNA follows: TGTGCCAGCAGCTTAGCGGACAGGGGGGTCTACGAGCAGTACGTC. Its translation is CASSLADRGVYEQYV.

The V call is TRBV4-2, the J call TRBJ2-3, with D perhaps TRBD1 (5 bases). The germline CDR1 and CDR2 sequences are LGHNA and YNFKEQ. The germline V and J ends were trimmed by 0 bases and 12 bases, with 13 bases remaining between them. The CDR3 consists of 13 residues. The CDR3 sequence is CASSQDRQGTQYF. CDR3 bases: TGTGCCAGCAGCCAAGATCGGCAGGGAACTCAGTATTTT.

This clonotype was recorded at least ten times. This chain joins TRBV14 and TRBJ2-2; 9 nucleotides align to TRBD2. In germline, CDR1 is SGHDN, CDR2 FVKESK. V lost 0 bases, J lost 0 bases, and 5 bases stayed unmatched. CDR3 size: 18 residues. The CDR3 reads CASSQDLAGQANTGELFF. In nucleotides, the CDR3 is TGTGCCAGCAGCCAAGATCTAGCGGGGCAAGCGAACACCGGGGAGCTGTTTTTT.

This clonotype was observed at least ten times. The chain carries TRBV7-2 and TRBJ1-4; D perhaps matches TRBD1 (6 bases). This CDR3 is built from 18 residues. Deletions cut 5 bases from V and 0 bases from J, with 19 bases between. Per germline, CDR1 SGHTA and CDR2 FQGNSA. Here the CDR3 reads CASSTPAGGLATNEKLFF. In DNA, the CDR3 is TGTGCCAGCAGCACGCCGGCTGGGGGCCTTGCAACTAATGAAAAACTGTTTTTT. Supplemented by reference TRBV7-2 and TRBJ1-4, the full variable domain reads GAGVSQSPSNKVTEKGKDVELRCDPISGHTALYWYRQSLGQGLEFLIYFQGNSAPDKSGLPSDRFSAERTGGSVSTLTIQRTQQEDSAVYLCASSTPAGGLATNEKLFFGSGTQLSVL.

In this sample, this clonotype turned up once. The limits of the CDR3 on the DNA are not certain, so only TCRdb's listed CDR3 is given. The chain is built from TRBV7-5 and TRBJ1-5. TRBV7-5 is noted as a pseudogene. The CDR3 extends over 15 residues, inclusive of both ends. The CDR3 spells CISVPEARINQPQHF.

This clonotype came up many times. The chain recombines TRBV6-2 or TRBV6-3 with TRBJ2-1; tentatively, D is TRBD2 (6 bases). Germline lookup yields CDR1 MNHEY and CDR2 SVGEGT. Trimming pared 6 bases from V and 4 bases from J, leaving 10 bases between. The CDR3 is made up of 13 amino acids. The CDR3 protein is CASRLAGYNEQFF. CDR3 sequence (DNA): TGTGCCAGCAGACTAGCAGGATACAATGAGCAGTTCTTC.

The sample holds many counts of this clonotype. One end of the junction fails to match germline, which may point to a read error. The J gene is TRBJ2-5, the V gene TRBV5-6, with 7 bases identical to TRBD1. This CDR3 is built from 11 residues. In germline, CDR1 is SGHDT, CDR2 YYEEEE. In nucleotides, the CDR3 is TGTGCCAGCAGCTTGGCCGACAGGGTGTCCTTC. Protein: CASSLADRVSF.

CDR3 in amino acids: CASSSQLAGGRGNEQFF. CDR3 DNA: TGCGCCAGCAGCTCGCAGTTAGCGGGAGGGCGGGGGAATGAGCAGTTCTTC. The chain recombines TRBV5-1 with TRBJ2-1, with 11 nucleotides matching TRBD2. CDR1 and CDR2 (germline): SGHRS, YFSETQ. The CDR3 totals 17 residues. The junction had 12 bases not matched to a gene; V was cut back by 3 bases and J by 7 bases. Drawing the rest from reference TRBV5-1 and TRBJ2-1, the complete variable domain is KAGVTQTPRYLIKTRGQQVTLSCSPISGHRSVSWYQQTPGQGLQFLFEYFSETQRNKGNFPGRFSGRQFSNSRSEMNVSTLELGDSALYLCASSSQLAGGRGNEQFFGPGTRLTVL.

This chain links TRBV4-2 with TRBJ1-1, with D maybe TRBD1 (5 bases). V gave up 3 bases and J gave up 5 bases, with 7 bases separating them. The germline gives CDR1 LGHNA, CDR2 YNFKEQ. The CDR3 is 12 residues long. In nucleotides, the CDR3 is TGTGCCAGCAGCCATGGGGGGACTGAAGCTTTCTTT. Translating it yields CASSHGGTEAFF.

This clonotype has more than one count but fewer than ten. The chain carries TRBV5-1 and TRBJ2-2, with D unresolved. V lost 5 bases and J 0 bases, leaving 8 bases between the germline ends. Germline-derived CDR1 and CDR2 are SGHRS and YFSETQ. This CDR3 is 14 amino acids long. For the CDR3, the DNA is TGCGCCAGCAGTGTTTCTTCGAACACCGGGGAGCTGTTTTTT. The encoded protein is CASSVSSNTGELFF.

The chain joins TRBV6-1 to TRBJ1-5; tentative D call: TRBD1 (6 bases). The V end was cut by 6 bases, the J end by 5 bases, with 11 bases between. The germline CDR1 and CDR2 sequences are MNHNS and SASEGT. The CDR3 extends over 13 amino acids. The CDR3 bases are TGTGCCAGCAGCATGGACAGAGATCAGCCCCAGCATTTT. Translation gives CASSMDRDQPQHF.

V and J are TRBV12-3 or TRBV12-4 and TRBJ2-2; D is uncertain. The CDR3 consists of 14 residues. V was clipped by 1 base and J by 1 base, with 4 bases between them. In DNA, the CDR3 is TGTGCCAGCAGTTTAGGGGAGAACACCGGGGAGCTGTTTTTT. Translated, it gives CASSLGENTGELFF.

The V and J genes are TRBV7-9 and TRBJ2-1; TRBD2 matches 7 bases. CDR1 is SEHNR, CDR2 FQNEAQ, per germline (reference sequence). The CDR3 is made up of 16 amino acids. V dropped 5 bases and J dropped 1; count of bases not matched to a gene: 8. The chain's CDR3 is CASSPVVGGSYNEQFF. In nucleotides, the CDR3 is TGTGCCAGCAGCCCCGTCGTGGGGGGGTCCTACAATGAGCAGTTCTTC. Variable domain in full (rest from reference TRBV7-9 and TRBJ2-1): DTGVSQNPRHKITKRGQNVTFRCDPISEHNRLYWYRQTLGQGPEFLTYFQNEAQLEKSRLLSDRFSAERPKGSFSTLEIQRTEQGDSAMYLCASSPVVGGSYNEQFFGPGTRLTVL.

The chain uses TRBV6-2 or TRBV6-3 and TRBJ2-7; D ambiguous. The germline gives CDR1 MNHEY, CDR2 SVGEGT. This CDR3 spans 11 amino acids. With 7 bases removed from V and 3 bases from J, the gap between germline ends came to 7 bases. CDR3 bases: TGTGCCAGCAAAGCCTACTACGAGCAGTACTTC. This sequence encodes CASKAYYEQYF.